This T cell receptor beta chain was captured in a study of T cells in Graves' hyperthyroidism and ophthalmopathy. Amplified TCR beta CDR3 regions came from RNA transcripts. TCR CDR3 regions were first amplified by RT-PCR with HTBI primers. TCRdb reprocessed the multiplex PCR reads with MiXCR, giving one entry per CDR3 protein. The data show more than 300,000 distinct CDR3 sequences, with about a sixth seen just once and roughly a third held by the top ten. The germline V and J ends were trimmed by 8 bases and 4 bases, with 15 bases remaining between them. The CDR3 contains 13 residues. CDR1 and CDR2 from the germline V gene are MGHDK and SYGVNS. Broader study findings: Ophthalmopathy was separated from stable hyperthyroidism by a 13 V-J model.

This clonotype was seen more than once but under ten times. Its cognate antigen is unknown. The receptor was isolated from a woman aged 25 to 39 with Graves' hyperthyroidism that later progressed to Graves' ophthalmopathy. Sequencing was carried out using blood. The gene calls are TRBV25-1 and TRBJ2-7; D is uncertain. This CDR3 is CASPYTRIYEQYF. CDR3 sequence (DNA): TGTGCCAGCCCCTATACCCGAATATACGAGCAGTACTTC.